The source of this TCR beta chain is a study of circulating tumor DNA in untreated peripheral T-cell lymphoma. Study in general: Serial serum during treatment, plus baseline serum, was used to track tumor TCR clonotype ctDNA.

The table came from immunoSEQ multiplex PCR; TCRdb's copy has only in-frame clones and leaves some out. This table has 140 to 150 clones, about four fifths appearing once. Germline lookup yields CDR1 SNHLY and CDR2 FYNNEI. This CDR3 has 11 residues. The ends were cut back, 11 bases at V and 8 bases at J, with 15 bases in the middle. The TCR comes from a human donor with peripheral T-cell lymphoma. The sample was cell-free DNA from blood serum. The genes are TRBV2 and TRBJ1-2, with unresolved D. CDR3 DNA sequence: TGTGCCCGCCGAGGTCCGTGGGGCTACACCTTC. This sequence encodes CARRGPWGYTF.